These 8 T cell receptor beta chains originate from one sample sequenced in a study of vaccination effects on CD4 cells after COVID-19. Using immunoSEQ multiplex PCR, the repertoire was profiled, and TCRdb retains in-frame clones only, with some absent. Of approximately 15,000 clones listed, 65% to 80% are singletons. ViraFEST used viral peptide pools to expand antigen-specific CD4+ T cells before sequencing. Following culture for around 10 days, CD4+ T cells were isolated. PCR-confirmed SARS-CoV-2 infection occurred in the person between March and December 2020. All study participants received two doses of BNT162b2 or mRNA-1273 vaccine. These receptors' antigens are unknown. The material sequenced was CD4+ T cells from PBMCs cultured with HCoV-NL63 spike peptides, taken after COVID-19 vaccination. All receptors come from a human donor who had a prior SARS-CoV-2 infection.

This clone appeared a few times. The chain joins TRBV4-2 to TRBJ2-7, with 12 bases matching TRBD2. In germline, CDR1 is LGHNA, CDR2 YNFKEQ. The CDR3 has 15 residues. J was trimmed by 3 bases and V by 3 bases; bases with no gene match: 3. In nucleotides, the CDR3 is TGTGCCAGCAGCCAGCTACTAGCGGGGGGCTACGAGCAGTACTTC. This codes for CASSQLLAGGYEQYF.

This sequence joins TRBV24-1 and TRBJ2-1; 9 bases line up with TRBD1. J lost 3 bases, V lost 4 bases, and 9 bases had no gene match. CDR3 length: 17 amino acids. Germline V CDR1 and CDR2: KGHDR, SFDVKD. The CDR3 loop is CATSDSTGTGFYNEQFF. CDR3 nucleotides: TGTGCCACCAGTGACTCAACCGGGACAGGGTTCTACAATGAGCAGTTCTTC.

The chain uses TRBV5-1 and TRBJ2-2, with D perhaps TRBD2 (6 bases). Germline CDR1 reads SGHRS; CDR2 reads YFSETQ. V lost 1 base to trimming and J lost 1 base, with 11 bases between them. There are 16 residues in the CDR3. The CDR3 protein is CASSLQPGLNTGELFF. The CDR3 DNA reads as TGCGCCAGCAGCTTGCAACCGGGACTGAACACCGGGGAGCTGTTTTTT.

The chain combines TRBV9 with TRBJ2-1; 10 bases are shared with TRBD2. After removal of 4 bases from V and 2 bases from J, the junction contained 6 bases not matched to a gene. Germline V gene lookup returns CDR1 SGDLS and CDR2 YYNGEE. This CDR3 contains 16 residues. CDR3 in amino acids: CASSQGLAITYNEQFF. In DNA, the CDR3 is TGTGCCAGCAGCCAGGGACTAGCGATTACCTACAATGAGCAGTTCTTC.

This clone has more than one count but fewer than ten. CDR3 sequence: CASSLNRGRSPLHF. CDR3 sequence (DNA): TGTGCCAGCAGCTTGAACAGGGGACGATCACCCCTCCACTTT. V is TRBV5-8 and J is TRBJ1-6; 7 bases are a match to TRBD1. The V gene end was trimmed by 1 base and the J gene end by 10 bases; junction bases not matched to a gene: 5. Looked up from germline, CDR1 is SGHTS and CDR2 is YDEGEE. This CDR3 region has 14 residues.

The chain links TRBV10-1 to TRBJ2-2; 9 positions match TRBD1. The CDR3 runs 16 residues. Looked up from germline, CDR1 is WNHNN and CDR2 is SYGVQD (reference sequence). Trimming at V came to 2 bases and at J to 5 bases, leaving 6 bases not matched to a gene. The CDR3 loop is CASSENRDRETGELFF. The CDR3 DNA follows: TGCGCCAGCAGTGAGAATAGGGACAGGGAGACCGGGGAGCTGTTTTTT.

This chain uses TRBV28 with TRBJ1-5; no reliable D call. V was shortened by 8 bases and J by 0 bases, with 14 bases between the two germline ends. Germline assignment: CDR1 MDHEN and CDR2 SYDVKM. CDR3 length equals 15 residues. CDR3 protein: CASVLGWNSNQPQHF. CDR3 DNA: TGTGCCAGCGTCCTCGGATGGAATAGCAATCAGCCCCAGCATTTT.

The V gene is TRBV7-2, the J gene TRBJ2-1; D remains ambiguous. The CDR3 consists of 11 residues. Germline V gene sequence: CDR1 SGHTA, CDR2 FQGNSA. V was clipped by 5 bases and J by 9 bases, with 8 bases between them. The CDR3 nucleotides are TGTGCCAGCAGCGTCAACATTGAGCAGTTCTTC. Protein sequence: CASSVNIEQFF.